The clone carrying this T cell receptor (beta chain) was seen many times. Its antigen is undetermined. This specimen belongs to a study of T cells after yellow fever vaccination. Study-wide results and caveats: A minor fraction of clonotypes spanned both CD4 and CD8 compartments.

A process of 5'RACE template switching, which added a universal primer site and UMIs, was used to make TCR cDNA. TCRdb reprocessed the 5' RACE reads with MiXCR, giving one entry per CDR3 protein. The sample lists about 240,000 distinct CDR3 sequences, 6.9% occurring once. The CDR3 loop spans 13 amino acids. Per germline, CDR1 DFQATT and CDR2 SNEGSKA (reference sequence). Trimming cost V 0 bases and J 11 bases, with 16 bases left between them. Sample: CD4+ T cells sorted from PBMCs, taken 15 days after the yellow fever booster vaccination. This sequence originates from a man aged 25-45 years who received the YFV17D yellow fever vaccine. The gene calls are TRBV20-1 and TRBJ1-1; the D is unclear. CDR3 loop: CSARETGGGGAFF. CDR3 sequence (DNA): TGCAGTGCTAGAGAAACTGGAGGTGGAGGGGCTTTCTTT.